This entry is about one TCR beta chain. Antigen specificity is unknown. The sample belongs to a study of cytomegalovirus exposure and HLA in healthy donors. On the study more broadly: A later analysis reported the same platform for the roughly 120 validation repertoires and the roughly 700 first-cohort repertoires. Study results and caveats: Three CMV-associated chains proved CMV antigen-specific in vitro. Diagnosis of cytomegalovirus status made by the classifier reportedly showed high specificity and sensitivity.

There are 15 residues in the CDR3. The germline V gene has CDR1 SGHKS and CDR2 YYEKEE (reference sequence). Trimming cost V 0 bases and J 2 bases, with 10 bases left between them. Separate from the roughly 730-subject first cohort, the roughly 110-subject validation cohort was the one that the donors belonged to. Sequencing was performed with immunoSEQ multiplex PCR; in TCRdb, only in-frame clones are kept and a portion is missing. The table includes over 60,000 clones, roughly 95% detected once. The receptor was derived from a man younger than 35 in good health and CMV-seronegative. Sequencing was done on a sample of PBMCs. The gene calls are TRBV5-5 and TRBJ2-3; D is ambiguous. CDR3 amino acids: CASSLDQAFTDTQYF. The CDR3 coding sequence is TGTGCCAGCAGCTTGGACCAGGCATTCACAGATACGCAGTATTTT.